The sequence of this TCR beta chain was determined in a study of cytotoxic CD8 clonotypes in ibrutinib-treated CLL. At the level of the study: Per sample, productive templates averaged about 240,000 and productive rearrangements averaged 94,082.

Sequencing sought depths of 1 in 200,000 to 1 in 1 million T cells. This table comes from immunoSEQ multiplex PCR, and its TCRdb copy is limited to in-frame clones, with some not included. Of under 200,000 clones listed, approximately 80% are singletons. With regard to this clone: Its antigen remains unknown.

CDR1 is KGHSH, CDR2 LQKENI, per germline. The CDR3 has 14 amino acids. Trimming took 3 bases from V and 0 from J, leaving 9 bases between them. Study conclusions and caveats: Sustained-remission and progressing patients were not sampled at matched times.

The receptor was derived from a human donor with chronic lymphocytic leukemia. The rearrangement joins TRBV18 to TRBJ2-7; D might be TRBD2 (6 bases). The source was PBMCs, collected after 24 months of ibrutinib treatment. In DNA, the CDR3 is TGTGCCAGCTCACCCTCTAGCGCCTCCTACGAGCAGTACTTC. Amino acid sequence: CASSPSSASYEQYF.